This TCR beta chain stems from a study of PD-1 blockade in classical Hodgkin lymphoma. Brentuximab vedotin exposure varied, and every patient relapsed after autologous stem cell transplantation. Reported best responses ranged across complete response, partial response or progressive disease. Sequencing used immunoSEQ multiplex PCR; TCRdb keeps in-frame clones, though not all of them. The data contain fewer than 30,000 clones, around four fifths of them singletons. Study conclusions and caveats: Newly diagnosed patients had baseline TCR diversity that was reportedly lower than that of healthy donors.

To note about this clone: Its antigen is as yet unknown.

Trimming left V 6 bases short and J 1 base short, with 9 bases between. Looked up from germline, CDR1 is MNHEY and CDR2 is SVGAGI. The CDR3 spans 13 residues. The source is a human donor with classical Hodgkin lymphoma. The V gene is TRBV6-5, the J gene TRBJ1-1, with unresolved D. Here the sequenced sample was peripheral blood mononuclear cells (PBMCs), taken before the second cycle of nivolumab. The CDR3 is CASSLGRNTEAFF. CDR3 bases: TGTGCCAGCAGCCTTGGACGGAACACTGAAGCTTTCTTT.